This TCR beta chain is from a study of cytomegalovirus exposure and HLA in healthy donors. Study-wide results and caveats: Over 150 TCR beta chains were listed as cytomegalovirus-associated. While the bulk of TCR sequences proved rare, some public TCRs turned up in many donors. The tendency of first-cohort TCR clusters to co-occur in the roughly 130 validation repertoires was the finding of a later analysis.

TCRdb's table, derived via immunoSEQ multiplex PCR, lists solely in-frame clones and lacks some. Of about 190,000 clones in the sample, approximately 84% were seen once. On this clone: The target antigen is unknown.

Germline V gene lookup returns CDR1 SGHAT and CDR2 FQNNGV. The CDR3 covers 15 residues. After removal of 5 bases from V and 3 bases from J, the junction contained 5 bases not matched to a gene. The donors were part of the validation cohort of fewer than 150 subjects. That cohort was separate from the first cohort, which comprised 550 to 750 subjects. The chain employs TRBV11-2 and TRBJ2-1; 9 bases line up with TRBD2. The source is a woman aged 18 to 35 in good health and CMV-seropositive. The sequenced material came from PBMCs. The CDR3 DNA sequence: TGTGCCAGCAGCCGTGGGACTAGCAACTACAATGAGCAGTTCTTC. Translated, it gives CASSRGTSNYNEQFF.